This T cell receptor (beta chain) was identified during a study of blood T cell repertoires in COVID-19. Study details: There were acute and convalescent COVID-19 samples, and they came from the United States, Italy and Spain.

Authors' data handling: Amplification of reference gene primers provided the estimated nucleated cell counts. Only in-frame clones appear in the TCRdb table, and some are missing; sequencing was by immunoSEQ multiplex PCR. That table furnishes V, J and clone size, whereas the DNA furnished D and trimming. The profile shows about 300,000 clones, 87% of them singletons. The CDR3 loop spans 13 amino acids. Trimming removed 3 bases at V and 5 bases at J, with 8 bases between. Germline V gene lookup returns CDR1 MNHNS and CDR2 SASEGT. Individuals drawn from approximately 26 US areas were about 18 to 89 years old. Donors in Cohort 3 counted as recovered after two negative PCRs, clearance, or symptom resolution.

The chain uses TRBV6-1 and TRBJ1-5, with unresolved D. The sequence came from a young woman who had recovered from COVID-19. The sample consisted of PBMCs or T cells enriched from blood (not recorded which). CDR3 sequence: CASSEGVDQPQHF. CDR3 sequence (DNA): TGTGCCAGCAGTGAGGGAGTTGATCAGCCCCAGCATTTT.